Below, one T cell receptor beta chain is given with its context. Given a much more abundant clone one base away, this may be a read error. This specimen belongs to a study of T cells in Graves' hyperthyroidism and ophthalmopathy. Exclusion followed for patients with uncontrolled infection, other autoimmune disease, pregnancy or lactation. Trimming shortened V by 10 bases and J by 5 bases, and 29 bases separated the two germline ends. The CDR3 is made up of 17 amino acids. Amplified TCR beta CDR3 regions came from RNA transcripts. With the HTBI primer set, the TCR CDR3 went through a first round of RT-PCR. TCRdb ran MiXCR on the multiplex PCR reads and lists one entry per CDR3 protein. The sample lists 500,000 to 700,000 distinct CDR3 sequences; roughly 17% were seen once.

The chain recombines TRBV12-3 or TRBV12-4 with TRBJ1-2; D may be TRBD1 (6 bases). The sample was blood. The sequence was obtained from a woman in her late teens or twenties with Graves' hyperthyroidism. As DNA, the CDR3 is TGTGCCAACACCCCCGGGACAACACCTATGCCCGAATATGGCTACACCTTC. It translates to CANTPGTTPMPEYGYTF.